Included here is one T cell receptor beta chain sequence, with context. CDR1 and CDR2 (germline): SGHVS, FQNEAQ. This CDR3 is built from 16 residues. The V segment lost 11 bases and the J segment 3 bases; nucleotides outside the gene matches: 15. Assay: immunoSEQ multiplex PCR; the TCRdb copy retains only in-frame clones and omits some. Of roughly 230,000 clones listed, around 81% are singletons. This sample was taken from a study of blood T cell repertoires in COVID-19. The sequenced sample consisted of PBMCs or T cells enriched from blood (not recorded which). The clonotype was recovered from a middle-aged man who had recovered from COVID-19. This rearrangement joins TRBV7-8 to TRBJ2-2; 7 nucleotides agree with TRBD2. CDR3: CAVALRLAADTGELFF. In DNA, the CDR3 is TGTGCCGTAGCCTTACGGCTAGCGGCGGACACCGGGGAGCTGTTTTTT.